This T cell receptor (beta chain) emerged from a study of T cells in Graves' hyperthyroidism and ophthalmopathy. Study outcomes and limitations: Among thyroid clonotypes expanded above 0.001, most also appeared in blood.

This clonotype appeared a few times. The antigen is not known. Uncontrolled infection, other autoimmune disease, pregnancy or lactation led to exclusion. Amplified regions were TCR beta CDR3 sequences from RNA transcripts. RT-PCR in the first round (using the HTBI primer set) targeted the TCR CDR3. Each CDR3 protein is one row after TCRdb ran MiXCR on the multiplex PCR reads. The data contain some 350,000 distinct CDR3 sequences, about 13% of them singletons. This TCR was sampled from a woman aged 40-49 years with Graves' ophthalmopathy. The specimen was blood.

CDR3 nucleotide sequence: TGCGCCAGCAGCTTCCTGGGTCGGGAGAACACTGAAGCTTTCTTT. Translating gives CASSFLGRENTEAFF. The rearrangement links TRBV5-1 to TRBJ1-1, with D hard to call. This CDR3 region has 15 residues. Deletions cut 2 bases from V and 1 base from J, with 12 bases between. Germline loops: CDR1 SGHRS, CDR2 YFSETQ.